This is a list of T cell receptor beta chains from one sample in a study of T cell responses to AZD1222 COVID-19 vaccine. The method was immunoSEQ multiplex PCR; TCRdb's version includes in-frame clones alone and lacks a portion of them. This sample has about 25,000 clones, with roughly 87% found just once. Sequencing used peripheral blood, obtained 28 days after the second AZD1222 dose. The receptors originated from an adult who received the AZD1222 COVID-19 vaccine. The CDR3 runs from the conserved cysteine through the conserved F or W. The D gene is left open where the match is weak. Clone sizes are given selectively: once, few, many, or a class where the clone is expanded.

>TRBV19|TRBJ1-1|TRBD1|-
CATGQGLNTEAFF
TGTGCCACCGGACAGGGATTGAACACTGAAGCTTTCTTT
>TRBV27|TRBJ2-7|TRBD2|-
CASSSLAGGAYEQYF
TGTGCCAGCAGTTCACTAGCGGGAGGTGCCTACGAGCAGTACTTC
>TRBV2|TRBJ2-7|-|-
CASRSGVGGYEQYF
TGTGCCAGCAGAAGTGGGGTGGGAGGCTACGAGCAGTACTTC
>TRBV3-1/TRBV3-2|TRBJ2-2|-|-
CASSHLAGELFF
TGTGCCAGCAGCCACTTAGCCGGGGAGCTGTTTTTT
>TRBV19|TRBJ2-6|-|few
CASSSHSGANVLTF
TGTGCCAGTAGTAGTCACTCTGGGGCCAACGTCCTGACTTTC
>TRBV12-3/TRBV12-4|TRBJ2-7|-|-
CASSFRRYEQYF
TGTGCCAGCAGTTTCCGCCGGTATGAGCAGTACTTC
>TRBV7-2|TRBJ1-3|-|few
CASSPIALSGNTIYF
TGTGCCAGCAGCCCGATCGCCCTCTCTGGAAACACCATATATTTT
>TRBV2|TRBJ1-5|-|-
CASEGGNSNQPQHF
TGTGCCAGCGAGGGGGGTAATAGCAATCAGCCCCAGCATTTT
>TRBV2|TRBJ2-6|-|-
CASSRTSSGANVLTF
TGTGCCAGCTCCCGGACGAGCTCTGGGGCCAACGTCCTGACTTTC
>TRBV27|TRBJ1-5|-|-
CASSLYQFQPQHF
TGTGCCAGCAGTTTATACCAGTTCCAGCCCCAGCATTTT
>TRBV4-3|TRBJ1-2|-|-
CASSQAVGQRYTF
TGCGCCAGCAGCCAAGCGGTCGGACAGCGCTACACCTTC